A single sample is the source of the 2 T cell receptor beta chains below, sequenced in a study of blood T cell repertoires in COVID-19. Here immunoSEQ multiplex PCR was the method, and the copy in TCRdb shows in-frame clones only, minus some. This sample has over 150,000 clones, with 65% to 85% found just once. Source material: peripheral blood. Source of these receptors: a man between 65 and 85 years old with active or convalescent COVID-19.

The chain joins TRBV4-1 to TRBJ2-5, with a weak D call TRBD1 (5 bases). Trimming cost V 0 bases and J 7 bases, with 21 bases left between them. CDR3 length: 17 amino acids. CDR1 is MGHRA, CDR2 YSYEKL, per germline. The CDR3 DNA is TGCGCCAGCAGCCAAGACGGTCAAAAGGGGTCCCTGGGGACCCAGTACTTC. It encodes CASSQDGQKGSLGTQYF.

The chain employs TRBV6-2 or TRBV6-3 and TRBJ1-1, with a tentative D call TRBD1 (5 bases). The CDR3 covers 14 residues. The germline V gene has CDR1 MNHEY and CDR2 SVGEGT. Trimming pared 3 bases from V and 4 bases from J, leaving 12 bases between. The CDR3 protein is CASSYSRVGTEAFF. CDR3 coding DNA: TGTGCCAGCAGTTATTCCAGGGTCGGCACTGAAGCTTTCTTT.